These 27 T cell receptor beta chains were sequenced from one sample in a study of T cells in localized non-small cell lung cancer. Some clones are missing from TCRdb's copy, which holds only in-frame ones; the method was immunoSEQ multiplex PCR. The profile shows 15,000 to 20,000 clones, around 89% of them singletons. Sample: peripheral blood mononuclear cells, taken before any cancer treatment. The origin of the receptors is a woman aged 35 to 70 with stage III lung adenocarcinoma.

J is TRBJ2-7 and V is TRBV6-5, with D perhaps matching TRBD1 (5 bases). V was shortened by 2 bases and J by 6 bases, with 8 bases between the two germline ends. CDR1 is MNHEY, CDR2 SVGAGI, per germline. The CDR3 sequence is 12 residues long. The CDR3 here is CASSYTGSEQYF. The CDR3 region has the DNA TGTGCCAGCAGTTACACAGGATCCGAGCAGTACTTC.

The CDR3 region has the DNA TGCAGCGGACGCGGGGAGACCGGGGAGCTGTTTTTT. Translating gives CSGRGETGELFF. This chain joins TRBV29-1 and TRBJ2-2; perhaps TRBD2 as D (6 bases). The CDR3 loop spans 12 amino acids. Trimming stripped 7 bases from V and 5 bases from J, with 11 bases between. Germline CDR1 reads SQVTM; CDR2 reads ANQGSEA.

CDR3 loop: CASSLGVTGNELNTEAFF. CDR3 DNA sequence: TGTGCCAGCAGCTTAGGGGTAACAGGGAACGAACTGAACACTGAAGCTTTCTTT. The V gene is TRBV11-2, the J gene TRBJ1-1; a possible D gene is TRBD1 (6 bases). The CDR3 is 18 amino acids. The V gene's germline CDR1 is SGHAT and CDR2 FQNNGV. Trimming removed 1 base at V and 0 bases at J, with 18 bases between.

V usage is TRBV5-1 and J usage is TRBJ1-4; 9 bases are shared with TRBD1. Per germline, CDR1 SGHRS and CDR2 YFSETQ. This CDR3 has 14 residues. V was pared by 3 bases and J by 5 bases, with 2 bases of the junction left unmatched. CDR3 sequence: CASSSDRGNEKLFF. DNA for the CDR3: TGCGCCAGCAGCTCGGACAGGGGAAATGAAAAACTGTTTTTT.

This chain's CDR3 is CASSETVSGYGYTF. The CDR3, as DNA: TGTGCCAGTAGTGAGACAGTAAGTGGCTATGGCTACACCTTC. The chain couples TRBV19 to TRBJ1-2, with D possibly TRBD1 on 5 matching bases. The CDR3 is 14 amino acids. Germline V gene sequence: CDR1 LNHDA, CDR2 SQIVND (reference sequence). The V gene lost 5 bases and the J gene lost 4 bases, with 14 bases spanning the gap.

This clone showed up just once. The rearrangement uses TRBV5-1 and TRBJ2-7; D is possibly TRBD2 (5 bases). Per germline, CDR1 SGHRS and CDR2 YFSETQ. The CDR3 sequence is 13 residues long. The V end was cut by 0 bases, the J end by 11 bases, with 15 bases between. CDR3 loop: CASSLGALEEKYF. The DNA of the CDR3 is TGCGCCAGCAGCTTGGGCGCCCTGGAGGAGAAGTACTTC.

The chain employs TRBV28 and TRBJ2-1; weak D call: TRBD2 (5 bases). The CDR3 is 13 residues long. Trimming took off 5 bases at V and 8 bases at J, with 13 bases between the two ends. Germline-derived CDR1 and CDR2 are MDHEN and SYDVKM. CDR3 sequence reads: CASSASGDHEQFF. CDR3 DNA: TGTGCCAGCAGTGCGTCCGGGGATCATGAGCAGTTCTTC.

The chain combines TRBV5-1 with TRBJ1-3; D may be TRBD1 (5 bases). The V end lost 1 base, the J end lost 3 bases, and 14 bases lay between the germline ends. The CDR3 extends over 16 amino acids. CDR1 is SGHRS and CDR2 is YFSETQ in the germline V gene. Written as DNA, the CDR3 is TGCGCCAGCAGCTTGAACGGGGGGGTCGGTGGAAACACCATATATTTT. This encodes CASSLNGGVGGNTIYF.

CDR3 protein: CASMERLNSYEQYF. CDR3 DNA: TGCGCCAGCATGGAGAGGCTGAACTCCTACGAGCAGTACTTC. The rearrangement uses TRBV10-1 and TRBJ2-7; D is unresolved. The CDR3 has 14 residues. Germline values: CDR1 WNHNN, CDR2 SYGVQD (reference sequence). The germline V and J ends were trimmed by 7 bases and 0 bases, with 13 bases remaining between them.

The V gene is TRBV6-1, the J gene TRBJ1-2, with 7 bases identical to TRBD1. V gave up 6 bases and J gave up 4 bases; unmatched junction bases: 8. CDR3 length equals 14 residues. Germline V gene lookup returns CDR1 MNHNS and CDR2 SASEGT. The CDR3 DNA follows: TGTGCCAGCAGCACGGGACAGATTTTCTATGGCTACACCTTC. Its translation: CASSTGQIFYGYTF.

The chain recombines TRBV7-2 with TRBJ2-5; tentative D call: TRBD1 (5 bases). The CDR3 extends over 14 amino acids. Deletions cut 1 base from V and 6 bases from J, with 12 bases between. Germline lookup yields CDR1 SGHTA and CDR2 FQGNSA. This chain's CDR3 is CASSLGPGQKTQYF. CDR3 DNA sequence: TGTGCCAGCAGCTTAGGGCCAGGGCAAAAGACCCAGTACTTC.

V gene TRBV15 combines with J gene TRBJ1-5, with D uncertain. Germline CDR1 is LNHNV and CDR2 is YYDKDF (reference sequence). V was trimmed by 3 bases and J by 7 bases, leaving 16 bases between them. The CDR3 is 15 amino acids. The CDR3 sequence is CATSRGVGPVQPQHF. The DNA for the CDR3 is TGTGCCACCAGCAGGGGAGTGGGTCCTGTACAGCCCCAGCATTTT. The full variable domain, its missing parts supplied by reference TRBV15 and TRBJ1-5, is DAMVIQNPRYQVTQFGKPVTLSCSQTLNHNVMYWYQQKSSQAPKLLFHYYDKDFNNEADTPDNFQSRRPNTSFCFLDIRSPGLGDTAMYLCATSRGVGPVQPQHFGDGTRLSIL.

J is TRBJ1-2 and V is TRBV5-4; D perhaps matches TRBD1 (5 bases). CDR1 is SGHNT, CDR2 YYREEE, per germline (reference sequence). V was trimmed by 0 bases and J by 7 bases, leaving 16 bases between them. CDR3 length equals 15 residues. The CDR3 protein is CASSLASREGGGYTF. CDR3 nucleotides: TGTGCCAGCAGCTTGGCCAGCAGGGAGGGAGGTGGCTACACCTTC.

This chain uses TRBV6-6 with TRBJ1-4; no firm D call. The germline V and J ends were trimmed by 4 bases and 6 bases, with 15 bases remaining between them. This CDR3 contains 15 residues. Germline CDR1 MNHNY, CDR2 SVGAGI (reference sequence). The CDR3 region is CASSSPGSGDEKLFF. The CDR3 DNA sequence: TGTGCCAGCAGTTCCCCGGGGAGCGGGGATGAAAAACTGTTTTTT.

V gene TRBV6-5 combines with J gene TRBJ1-3, with D tentatively TRBD1 (6 bases). The CDR3 runs to 14 residues. Germline CDR1 is MNHEY and CDR2 is SVGAGI. The V end lost 11 bases, the J end lost 0 bases, and 14 bases lay between the germline ends. The CDR3: CAASGVNSGNTIYF. In nucleotides, the CDR3 is TGTGCCGCCTCAGGGGTTAACTCTGGAAACACCATATATTTT.

The chain employs TRBV15 and TRBJ1-4; possibly TRBD1 for D (5 bases). Germline CDR1 is LNHNV and CDR2 is YYDKDF (reference sequence). Trimming removed 1 base from V and 6 bases from J, with 9 bases in between. There are 14 residues in the CDR3. The CDR3: CATSRAGGDEKLFF. The CDR3 coding sequence is TGTGCCACCAGCAGAGCCGGGGGGGATGAAAAACTGTTTTTT.

This chain uses TRBV10-3 with TRBJ1-1; D gene ambiguous. CDR1 and CDR2 (germline): ENHRY, SYGVKD. The CDR3 loop spans 14 amino acids. Trimming shortened V by 5 bases and J by 2 bases, and 12 bases separated the two germline ends. CDR3 sequence: CAISRERINTEAFF. CDR3 DNA: TGTGCCATCAGTAGGGAGCGGATCAACACTGAAGCTTTCTTT.

This chain joins TRBV5-1 and TRBJ2-4; 10 nucleotides line up with TRBD1. Germline-derived CDR1 and CDR2 are SGHRS and YFSETQ. CDR3 size: 15 residues. The junction had 4 bases not matched to a gene; V was cut back by 4 bases and J by 3 bases. The CDR3 nucleotides read TGCGCCAGCAGCCCAGGACAGGGGGACAAAAACATTCAGTACTTC. This encodes CASSPGQGDKNIQYF.

CDR3 amino acids: CASKIGENTEAFF. The DNA of the CDR3 is TGCGCCAGCAAAATTGGGGAGAACACTGAAGCTTTCTTT. The rearrangement joins TRBV10-1 to TRBJ1-1, with D uncertain. V lost 7 bases, J lost 1 base, and 10 bases lay in between. Germline V gives CDR1 WNHNN, CDR2 SYGVQD (reference sequence). The CDR3 runs to 13 residues.

J is TRBJ1-2 and V is TRBV30; 7 nucleotides align to TRBD1. Trimming at V came to 5 bases and at J to 3 bases, leaving 9 bases not matched to a gene. CDR1 and CDR2 (germline): GTSNPN, SVGIG (reference sequence). CDR3 length: 14 residues. For the CDR3, the DNA is TGTGCCTGGGGTGCTGGGACAGACGACTATGGCTACACCTTC. Translation: CAWGAGTDDYGYTF. The whole variable domain, remainder taken from reference TRBV30 and TRBJ1-2, is SQTIHQWPATLVQPVGSPLSLECTVEGTSNPNLYWYRQAAGRGLQLLFYSVGIGQISSEVPQNLSASRPQDRQFILSSKKLLLSDSGFYLCAWGAGTDDYGYTFGSGTRLTVV.

The chain carries TRBV7-2 and TRBJ2-7; 7 bases are shared with TRBD1. CDR1 is SGHTA, CDR2 FQGNSA, per germline. CDR3 length equals 12 residues. The junction had 2 bases not matched to a gene; V was cut back by 0 bases and J by 9 bases. CDR3 bases: TGTGCCAGCAGCTTAGCTAGACAGGGGCAGTACTTC. It translates to CASSLARQGQYF.

V usage is TRBV19 and J usage is TRBJ1-6; D is ambiguous. V lost 5 bases to trimming and J lost 9 bases, with 14 bases between them. The CDR3 loop spans 14 amino acids. Per germline, CDR1 LNHDA and CDR2 SQIVND (reference sequence). The CDR3 is CASSAPGLSSPLHF. DNA of the CDR3: TGTGCCAGTAGTGCTCCGGGATTGAGTTCACCCCTCCACTTT.

The CDR3 nucleotides are TGTGCCAGCAGCTTAAATAGGGGACGAGGCTACACCTTC. Protein sequence: CASSLNRGRGYTF. The V call is TRBV7-2, the J call TRBJ1-2, with D perhaps matching TRBD1 (5 bases). Germline values: CDR1 SGHTA, CDR2 FQGNSA. CDR3 size: 13 residues. The V end lost 2 bases, the J end lost 8 bases, and 12 bases lay between the germline ends.

The rearrangement uses TRBV5-6 and TRBJ1-2; no reliable D call. The CDR3 loop spans 12 amino acids. Trimming pared 0 bases from V and 8 bases from J, leaving 8 bases between. Germline CDR1 SGHDT, CDR2 YYEEEE. CDR3: CASSLGTHGYTF. The CDR3 DNA sequence: TGTGCCAGCAGCTTGGGGACCCACGGCTACACCTTC.

The CDR3 bases are TGTGCCAGCAGCCCCATAGCGGGGGGATACGAGCAGTACTTC. It codes for CASSPIAGGYEQYF. The rearrangement joins TRBV7-2 to TRBJ2-7; TRBD2 agrees at 10 bases. Germline V gene lookup returns CDR1 SGHTA and CDR2 FQGNSA. V lost 5 bases and J lost 4; bases outside the gene matches: 5. The CDR3 is 14 residues long.

The rearrangement uses TRBV7-2 and TRBJ2-3; 9 nucleotides match TRBD2. The V and J ends lost 5 bases and 2 bases, in that order; junction bases with no gene match: 8. The CDR3 length is 16 residues. Germline assignment: CDR1 SGHTA and CDR2 FQGNSA. In nucleotides, the CDR3 is TGTGCCAGCAGCCACCAAGGGACTAGCTCCACAGATACGCAGTATTTT. Amino acids: CASSHQGTSSTDTQYF.

V gene TRBV7-2 combines with J gene TRBJ2-5; maybe TRBD2 (6 bases). V lost 5 bases, J lost 2 bases, and 18 bases lay in between. Germline assignment: CDR1 SGHTA and CDR2 FQGNSA. The CDR3 loop spans 16 amino acids. CDR3 sequence (DNA): TGTGCCAGCAGCCCAGGTTTCCGGGGGAGTCAAGAGACCCAGTACTTC. It encodes CASSPGFRGSQETQYF.